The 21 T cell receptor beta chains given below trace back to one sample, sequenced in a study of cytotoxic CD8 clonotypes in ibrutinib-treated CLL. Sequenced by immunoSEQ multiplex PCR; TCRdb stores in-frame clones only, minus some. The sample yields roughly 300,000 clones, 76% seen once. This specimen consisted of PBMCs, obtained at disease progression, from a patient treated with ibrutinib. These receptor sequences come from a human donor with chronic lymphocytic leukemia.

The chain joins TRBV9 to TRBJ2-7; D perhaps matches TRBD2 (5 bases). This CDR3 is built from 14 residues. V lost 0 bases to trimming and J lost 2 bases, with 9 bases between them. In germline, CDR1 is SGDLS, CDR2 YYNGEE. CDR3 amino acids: CASSVGGSPYEQYF. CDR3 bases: TGTGCCAGCAGCGTAGGAGGGAGCCCCTACGAGCAGTACTTC.

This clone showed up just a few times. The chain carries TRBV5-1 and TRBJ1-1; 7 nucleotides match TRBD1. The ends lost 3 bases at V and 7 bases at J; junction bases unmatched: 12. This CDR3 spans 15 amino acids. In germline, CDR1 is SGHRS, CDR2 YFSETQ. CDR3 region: CASSSPRQGSREAFF. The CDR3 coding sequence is TGCGCCAGCAGCTCGCCAAGACAGGGAAGTCGTGAAGCTTTCTTT.

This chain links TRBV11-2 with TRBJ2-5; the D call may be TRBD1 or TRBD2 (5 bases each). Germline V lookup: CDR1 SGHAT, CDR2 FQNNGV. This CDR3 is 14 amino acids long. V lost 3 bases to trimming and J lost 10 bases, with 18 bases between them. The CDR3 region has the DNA TGTGCCAGCAGCTTCGGTCTAGGAAGAGGGGTCCAGTACTTC. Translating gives CASSFGLGRGVQYF.

This CDR3 reads CASSQETVQGFYNEQFF. CDR3 in DNA: TGCGCCAGCAGCCAAGAAACAGTCCAAGGGTTCTACAATGAGCAGTTCTTC. The chain uses TRBV4-1 and TRBJ2-1; no reliable D call. The germline V gene encodes CDR1 MGHRA and CDR2 YSYEKL. The V end was cut by 0 bases, the J end by 3 bases, with 15 bases between. This CDR3 contains 17 residues.

CDR3 DNA sequence: TGCAGCGTTCAGGGGCCAAGTGATATATACACTGAAGCTTTCTTT. Translation: CSVQGPSDIYTEAFF. V and J are TRBV29-1 and TRBJ1-1; D is possibly TRBD1 (6 bases). The germline V and J ends were trimmed by 5 bases and 3 bases, with 19 bases remaining between them. The CDR3 spans 15 residues. Germline CDR1 is SQVTM and CDR2 is ANQGSEA.

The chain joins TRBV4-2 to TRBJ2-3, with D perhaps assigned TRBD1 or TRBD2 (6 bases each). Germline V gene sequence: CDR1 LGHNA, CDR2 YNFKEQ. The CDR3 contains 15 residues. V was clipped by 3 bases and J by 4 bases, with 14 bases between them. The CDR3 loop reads CASSQLGGRPDTQYF. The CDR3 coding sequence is TGTGCCAGCAGCCAGTTGGGGGGCCGGCCAGATACGCAGTATTTT.

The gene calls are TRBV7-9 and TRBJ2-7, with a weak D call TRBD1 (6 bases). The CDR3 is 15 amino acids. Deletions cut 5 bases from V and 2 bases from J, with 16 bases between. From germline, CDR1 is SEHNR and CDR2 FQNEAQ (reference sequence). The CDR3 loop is CASSRTDRTTYEQYF. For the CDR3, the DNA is TGTGCCAGCAGCCGCACGGACAGAACAACCTACGAGCAGTACTTC.

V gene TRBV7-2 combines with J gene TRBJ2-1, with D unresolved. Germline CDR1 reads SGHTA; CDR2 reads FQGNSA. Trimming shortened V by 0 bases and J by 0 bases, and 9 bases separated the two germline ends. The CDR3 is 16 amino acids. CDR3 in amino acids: CASSLAVTPSYNEQFF. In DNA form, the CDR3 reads TGTGCCAGCAGCTTAGCGGTGACTCCCTCCTACAATGAGCAGTTCTTC.

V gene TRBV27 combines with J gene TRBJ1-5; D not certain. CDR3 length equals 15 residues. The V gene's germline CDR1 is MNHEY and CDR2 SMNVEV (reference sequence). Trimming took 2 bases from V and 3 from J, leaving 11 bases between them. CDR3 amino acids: CASSLIGDANQPQHF. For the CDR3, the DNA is TGTGCCAGCAGTTTAATCGGGGATGCCAATCAGCCCCAGCATTTT.

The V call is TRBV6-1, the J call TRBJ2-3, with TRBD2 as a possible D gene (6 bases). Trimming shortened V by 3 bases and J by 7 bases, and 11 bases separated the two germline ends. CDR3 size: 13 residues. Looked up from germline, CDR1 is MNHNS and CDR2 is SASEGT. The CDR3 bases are TGTGCCAGCAGTGACGCCGGGGGTAATACGCAGTATTTT. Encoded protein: CASSDAGGNTQYF.

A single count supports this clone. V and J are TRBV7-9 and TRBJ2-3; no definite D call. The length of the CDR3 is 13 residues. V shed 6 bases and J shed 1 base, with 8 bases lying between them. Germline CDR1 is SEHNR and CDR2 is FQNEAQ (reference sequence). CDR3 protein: CASRSTGTDTQYF. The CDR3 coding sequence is TGTGCCAGCAGAAGCACAGGCACAGATACGCAGTATTTT.

CDR3 residues: CASRITGANEKLFF. In DNA form, the CDR3 reads TGTGCCAGTAGAATCACAGGGGCTAATGAAAAACTGTTTTTT. This chain joins TRBV19 and TRBJ1-4; TRBD1 matches at 7 bases. From germline, CDR1 is LNHDA and CDR2 SQIVND (reference sequence). This CDR3 spans 14 amino acids. V shed 6 bases and J 3 bases; nucleotides not matched to a gene: 4.

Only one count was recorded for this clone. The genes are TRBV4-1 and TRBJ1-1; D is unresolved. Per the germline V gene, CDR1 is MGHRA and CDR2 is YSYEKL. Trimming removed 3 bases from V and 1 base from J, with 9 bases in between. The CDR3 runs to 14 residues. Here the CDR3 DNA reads TGCGCCAGCAGCCAGAGGGCGGGGAACACTGAAGCTTTCTTT. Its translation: CASSQRAGNTEAFF.

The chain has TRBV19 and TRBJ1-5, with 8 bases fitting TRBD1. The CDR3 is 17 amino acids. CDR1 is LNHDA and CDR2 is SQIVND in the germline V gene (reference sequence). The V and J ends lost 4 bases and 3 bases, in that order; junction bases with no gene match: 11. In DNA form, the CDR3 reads TGTGCCAGTAGTAGGGGACAGGCCCGATCGTACAATCAGCCCCAGCATTTT. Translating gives CASSRGQARSYNQPQHF.

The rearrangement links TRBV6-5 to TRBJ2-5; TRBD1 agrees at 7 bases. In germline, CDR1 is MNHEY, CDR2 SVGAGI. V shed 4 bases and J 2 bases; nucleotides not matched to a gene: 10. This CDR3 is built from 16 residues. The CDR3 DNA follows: TGTGCCAGCAGTTCCCTCGGGACAGAACATCAAGAGACCCAGTACTTC. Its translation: CASSSLGTEHQETQYF.

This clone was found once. This CDR3 is CASSLKPSSGGTDTQYF. In nucleotides, the CDR3 is TGTGCCAGCAGCTTAAAACCGTCTAGCGGGGGCACAGATACGCAGTATTTT. The chain links TRBV7-3 to TRBJ2-3, with TRBD2 matching over 9 bases. J gave up 1 base and V 1 base, and 6 bases lay outside the gene matches. Germline CDR1 SGHTA, CDR2 FQGTGA. The CDR3 contains 17 residues.

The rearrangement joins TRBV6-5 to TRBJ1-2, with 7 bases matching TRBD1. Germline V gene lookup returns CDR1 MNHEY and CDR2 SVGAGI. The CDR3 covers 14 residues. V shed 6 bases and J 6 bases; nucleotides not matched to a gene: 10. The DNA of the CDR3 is TGTGCCAGCAGGCAGACAGGGCGTCGGAATGGCTACACCTTC. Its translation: CASRQTGRRNGYTF.

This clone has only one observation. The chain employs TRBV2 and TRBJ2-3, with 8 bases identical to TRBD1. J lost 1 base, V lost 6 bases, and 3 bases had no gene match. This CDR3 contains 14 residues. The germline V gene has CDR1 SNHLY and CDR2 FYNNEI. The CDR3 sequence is CASRLGQGTDTQYF. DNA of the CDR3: TGTGCCAGCAGACTGGGACAGGGCACAGATACGCAGTATTTT.

The CDR3 DNA reads TGCGCCAGCAGTCTGGCACCGGGACAGGGGGCCGAGACCCAGTACTTC. It yields the protein CASSLAPGQGAETQYF. The V gene is TRBV5-1, the J gene TRBJ2-5; 12 bases are a match to TRBD1. The junction had 10 bases not matched to a gene; V was cut back by 5 bases and J by 5 bases. From germline, CDR1 is SGHRS and CDR2 YFSETQ. The CDR3 has 16 residues.

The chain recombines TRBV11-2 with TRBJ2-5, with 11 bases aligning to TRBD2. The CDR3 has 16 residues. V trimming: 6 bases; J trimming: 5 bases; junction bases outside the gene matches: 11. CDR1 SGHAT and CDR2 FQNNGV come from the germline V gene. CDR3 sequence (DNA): TGTGCCAGCAGACTTACTAGCGGGGGTGGCGGGGAGACCCAGTACTTC. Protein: CASRLTSGGGGETQYF.

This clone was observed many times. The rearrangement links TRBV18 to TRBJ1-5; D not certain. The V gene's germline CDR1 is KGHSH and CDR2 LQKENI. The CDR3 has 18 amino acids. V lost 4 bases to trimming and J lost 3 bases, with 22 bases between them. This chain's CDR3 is CASSHAPYGFHDNQPQHF. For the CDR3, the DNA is TGTGCCAGCTCACACGCCCCTTATGGGTTCCACGACAATCAGCCCCAGCATTTT.